The 12 T cell receptor beta chains given below trace back to one sample, sequenced in a study of sequential checkpoint blockade in melanoma. Assay used: immunoSEQ multiplex PCR; TCRdb lists only in-frame clones, some missing. The sample holds over 10,000 clones; roughly 82% are singletons and the top ten take about a quarter. The treatment was: randomized to nivolumab then ipilimumab (arm A) or the reverse (arm B). The material sequenced was CD8+ T cells sorted from blood (inferred from file names), taken from a patient given nivolumab and ipilimumab in sequence. The receptors here all came from a human donor with melanoma.

V is TRBV7-3 and J is TRBJ2-7, with TRBD2 matching over 10 bases. Germline V gives CDR1 SGHTA, CDR2 FQGTGA. Trimming removed 4 bases from V and 3 bases from J; junction bases left unmatched: 15. The CDR3 loop spans 18 amino acids. Written as DNA, the CDR3 is TGTGCCAGCAGCTCACTTACGCAGCGGGAGGGAATAGGCTACGAGCAGTACTTC. Amino acids: CASSSLTQREGIGYEQYF.

J is TRBJ2-3 and V is TRBV9; 7 bases fit TRBD1. V lost 0 bases and J lost 2; bases outside the gene matches: 3. In germline, CDR1 is SGDLS, CDR2 YYNGEE. The CDR3 is 15 residues long. CDR3: CASSVGDRNTDTQYF. CDR3 in DNA: TGTGCCAGCAGCGTAGGGGACAGAAACACAGATACGCAGTATTTT.

V and J are TRBV29-1 and TRBJ2-3; perhaps TRBD2 as D (7 bases). The CDR3 runs 15 residues. The germline CDR1 and CDR2 sequences are SQVTM and ANQGSEA. Trimming cost V 5 bases and J 1 base, with 16 bases left between them. The CDR3 region is CSVTTGGRRTDTQYF. CDR3 nucleotides: TGCAGCGTTACGACCGGGGGGCGCCGCACAGATACGCAGTATTTT.

The sample holds a few counts of this clone. This chain uses TRBV27 with TRBJ2-7; D ambiguous. CDR3 length: 12 residues. Trimming left V 5 bases short and J 2 bases short, with 7 bases between. Germline V gene lookup returns CDR1 MNHEY and CDR2 SMNVEV (reference sequence). This CDR3 is CASSPGTYEQYF. In nucleotides, the CDR3 is TGTGCCAGCAGTCCCGGTACCTACGAGCAGTACTTC.

The chain combines TRBV27 with TRBJ2-7, with D tentatively TRBD1 (6 bases). Trimming pared 6 bases from V and 2 bases from J, leaving 11 bases between. This CDR3 spans 13 amino acids. In germline, CDR1 is MNHEY, CDR2 SMNVEV (reference sequence). The CDR3 reads CASSWTAAYEQYF. The CDR3 bases are TGTGCCAGCAGCTGGACAGCCGCCTACGAGCAGTACTTC.

The chain recombines TRBV7-3 with TRBJ1-1, with 8 bases that match TRBD1. CDR1 and CDR2 from the germline V gene are SGHTA and FQGTGA. This CDR3 region has 14 residues. With V trimmed by 3 bases and J by 4 bases, 4 bases remained unmatched. CDR3 residues: CASSFPTGGTEAFF. The CDR3 DNA is TGTGCCAGCAGCTTCCCAACAGGGGGCACTGAAGCTTTCTTT.

The V and J genes are TRBV7-6 and TRBJ2-1, with D uncertain. V lost 4 bases to trimming and J lost 0 bases, with 4 bases between them. From germline, CDR1 is SGHVS and CDR2 FNYEAQ. CDR3 length: 13 amino acids. CDR3 in amino acids: CASSSSSYNEQFF. The CDR3 region has the DNA TGTGCCAGCAGCTCGAGCTCCTACAATGAGCAGTTCTTC.

CDR3 bases: TGTGCCAGCAGCCCACCACACAGGTTACCCTCCTACGAGCAGTACTTC. Its protein is CASSPPHRLPSYEQYF. The V gene is TRBV14, the J gene TRBJ2-7; a weak D match, TRBD1 (5 bases). The CDR3 is 16 residues long. Germline CDR1 SGHDN, CDR2 FVKESK. V was trimmed by 4 bases and J by 0 bases, leaving 16 bases between them. Full variable domain (outside the CDR3, taken from reference TRBV14 and TRBJ2-7): EAGVTQFPSHSVIEKGQTVTLRCDPISGHDNLYWYRRVMGKEIKFLLHFVKESKQDESGMPNNRFLAERTGGTYSTLKVQPAELEDSGVYFCASSPPHRLPSYEQYFGPGTRLTVT.

The rearrangement links TRBV9 to TRBJ2-7; 12 bases map to TRBD1. The CDR3 runs to 15 residues. Trimming took 3 bases from V and 3 from J; bases not matched to a gene: 4. Germline V gene data show CDR1 as SGDLS and CDR2 as YYNGEE. The DNA for the CDR3 is TGTGCCAGCAGCGCGGGGGACAGGGGGCTCTACGAGCAGTACTTC. This sequence encodes CASSAGDRGLYEQYF.

The V gene is TRBV2, the J gene TRBJ2-7, with 10 nucleotides matching TRBD1. V gave up 10 bases and J gave up 0 bases; unmatched junction bases: 18. This CDR3 contains 18 residues. The V gene's germline CDR1 is SNHLY and CDR2 FYNNEI. The CDR3 here is CATLVGTGEFPSSYEQYF. The CDR3 DNA is TGTGCCACCCTAGTTGGGACAGGGGAATTCCCTAGCTCCTACGAGCAGTACTTC.

The CDR3 DNA sequence: TGTGCCAGCAGCATCCCCGGGACAACAGATACGCAGTATTTT. Encoded protein: CASSIPGTTDTQYF. The chain joins TRBV9 to TRBJ2-3; D may be TRBD1 (6 bases). Germline CDR1 and CDR2: SGDLS and YYNGEE. The CDR3 sequence is 14 residues long. Trimming stripped 4 bases from V and 3 bases from J, with 12 bases between.

The CDR3 nucleotides read TGTGCCAGCAGCTTACGTCCCGGGACAGGGGGATGGACAGATACGCAGTATTTT. Translation gives CASSLRPGTGGWTDTQYF. The V call is TRBV7-3, the J call TRBJ2-3; TRBD1 aligns across 11 bases. The CDR3 sequence is 18 residues long. V lost 2 bases, J lost 3 bases, and 10 bases stayed unmatched. In germline, CDR1 is SGHTA, CDR2 FQGTGA.